Below, 9 T cell receptor beta chains from the same sample are listed, as sequenced in a study of T cells after yellow fever vaccination. A single record per CDR3 protein comes from TCRdb applying MiXCR to the 5' RACE reads. The sample shows a few hundred thousand distinct CDR3 sequences, approximately 4.3% of them seen only once. The input for sequencing was PBMCs, taken 15 days after the yellow fever booster vaccination. All receptors come from a man between 18 and 29 years old who received the YFV17D yellow fever vaccine.

This clonotype showed up many times. One end of the junction varies from germline; a read error may be responsible. The CDR3 DNA sequence: TGCAGTGCTGGAGAAGTCCGAACTGGCTACACCTTC. Residues: CSAGEVRTGYTF. J is TRBJ1-2 and V is TRBV20-1; no clear D gene. Germline loops: CDR1 DFQATT, CDR2 SNEGSKA (reference sequence). This CDR3 comprises 12 residues.

In its sample, this clonotype was seen many times. The chain carries TRBV7-8 and TRBJ2-2, with D perhaps matching TRBD1 (5 bases). Trimming took 2 bases from V and 6 from J, leaving 7 bases between them. Looked up from germline, CDR1 is SGHVS and CDR2 is FQNEAQ. The CDR3 has 13 residues. The CDR3 region is CASSLRGPGELFF. In DNA, the CDR3 is TGTGCCAGCAGCTTAAGGGGCCCCGGGGAGCTGTTTTTT.

This CDR3 is CASSQGPLSGEQFF. CDR3 in DNA: TGTGCCAGCAGCCAAGGGCCTCTGTCGGGTGAGCAGTTCTTC. This chain connects TRBV4-2 to TRBJ2-1; D not resolved. The CDR3 covers 14 residues. Germline V CDR1 and CDR2: LGHNA, YNFKEQ. The V gene lost 1 base and the J gene lost 9 bases, with 13 bases spanning the gap.

The chain uses TRBV7-9 and TRBJ1-1; TRBD1 might be the D (6 bases). Germline V gene lookup returns CDR1 SEHNR and CDR2 FQNEAQ (reference sequence). CDR3 length equals 15 residues. V lost 8 bases and J 3 bases, leaving 19 bases between the germline ends. DNA of the CDR3: TGTGCCAGCTCCCGATACGGGACAATCGACACTGAAGCTTTCTTT. It specifies CASSRYGTIDTEAFF. Full variable domain (missing parts from reference TRBV7-9 and TRBJ1-1): DTGVSQNPRHKITKRGQNVTFRCDPISEHNRLYWYRQTLGQGPEFLTYFQNEAQLEKSRLLSDRFSAERPKGSFSTLEIQRTEQGDSAMYLCASSRYGTIDTEAFFGQGTRLTVV.

CDR3 nucleotides: TGCGCCAGCAGCTTGGCGGCGGGGGGTTTAAATACGCAGTATTTT. Protein: CASSLAAGGLNTQYF. The chain joins TRBV5-1 to TRBJ2-3, with 8 bases fitting TRBD2. V lost 0 bases and J lost 7; bases outside the gene matches: 7. The CDR3 covers 15 residues. Per germline, CDR1 SGHRS and CDR2 YFSETQ.

A few counts support this clonotype. Without the conserved terminal phenylalanine or tryptophan, this CDR3 likely stems from a read error. The DNA is omitted, as the CDR3 cannot be located on it reliably, and the CDR3 follows TCRdb's listing. V gene TRBV20-1 combines with J gene TRBJ2-5; TRBD2, as called in the table, went unchecked against the DNA. The CDR3 length equals 14 residues, ends included. Germline loops: CDR1 DFQATT, CDR2 SNEGSKA (reference sequence). The CDR3 sequence: CSASIGASGGHYLI.

This clonotype was detected a few times. The V call is TRBV20-1, the J call TRBJ2-7; possibly TRBD1 for D (7 bases). Trimming left V 6 bases short and J 7 bases short, with 22 bases between. The CDR3 loop spans 14 amino acids. In germline, CDR1 is DFQATT, CDR2 SNEGSKA (reference sequence). Written as DNA, the CDR3 is TGCAGTGCAAACTTCGAATTCCAGGGGGGTGAGCAGTACTTC. The encoded protein is CSANFEFQGGEQYF.

This clonotype has a count of ten or more. The chain carries TRBV7-9 and TRBJ2-2; D gene unclear. This CDR3 is built from 13 residues. V dropped 1 base and J dropped 5 bases, with 5 bases sitting between them. The germline gives CDR1 SEHNR, CDR2 FQNEAQ (reference sequence). The CDR3 DNA sequence: TGTGCCAGCAGCTTAGGGTGGACCGGGGAGCTGTTTTTT. It specifies CASSLGWTGELFF.

This clonotype has more than one count but fewer than ten. The CDR3 DNA follows: TGTGCCAGCAGGACCCCGGGATCGGATAATTCACCCCTCCACTTT. Translated, it gives CASRTPGSDNSPLHF. The V gene is TRBV7-2, the J gene TRBJ1-6, with D unresolved. V was clipped by 6 bases and J by 5 bases, with 14 bases between them. The CDR3 contains 15 residues. Per the germline V gene, CDR1 is SGHTA and CDR2 is FQGNSA.